The 25 T cell receptor beta chains in this list originate from one sample, sequenced in a study of post-analysis software for immune sequencing data. Their recognized antigens are unknown. Sequencing libraries made from TCR beta cDNA carried unique molecular identifiers. Using its own MiXCR run on the PCR reads, TCRdb lists one record per CDR3 protein. The sample holds 820,000 or so distinct CDR3 sequences; about 50% are singletons and the top ten take approximately 4.4%. Study observations and caveats: The five TRBV segments detected at higher frequency in patients than in controls included TRBV5-6, TRBV5-1 and TRBV20-1.

The specimen sequenced was blood. The receptors shown here come from a girl aged 5 to 17 with multiple sclerosis.

Only a few counts were recorded for this clonotype. CDR3 protein: CASRSRGQGSTDTQYF. As DNA, the CDR3 is TGTGCCAGCAGGAGTCGGGGACAGGGGAGCACAGATACGCAGTATTTT. This chain joins TRBV6-6 and TRBJ2-3, with 10 bases that match TRBD1. V trimming: 6 bases; J trimming: 0 bases; junction bases outside the gene matches: 6. Germline assignment: CDR1 MNHNY and CDR2 SVGAGI (reference sequence). The CDR3 sequence is 16 residues long.

This clonotype was observed a handful of times. The chain is built from TRBV29-1 and TRBJ1-2; a possible D gene is TRBD1 (6 bases). Germline lookup yields CDR1 SQVTM and CDR2 ANQGSEA. The length of the CDR3 is 13 residues. This CDR3 is CSTGGRTGYGYTF. CDR3 DNA sequence: TGCAGTACGGGGGGGCGGACTGGCTATGGCTACACCTTC.

This chain connects TRBV12-3 or TRBV12-4 to TRBJ2-7; D may match TRBD1 or TRBD2 (5 bases each). Trimming pared 6 bases from V and 2 bases from J, leaving 8 bases between. The CDR3 sequence is 12 residues long. CDR3 amino acids: CASRGRTYEQYF. DNA for the CDR3: TGTGCCAGCAGGGGACGGACCTACGAGCAGTACTTC.

This clonotype was picked up a small number of times. This chain connects TRBV5-1 to TRBJ2-5; TRBD1 might be the D (6 bases). The J call may be wrong; the DNA end is better matched by TRBJ2-7. The CDR3 is 16 residues long. The germline V gene has CDR1 SGHRS and CDR2 YFSETQ. The CDR3, as DNA: TGCGCCAGCAGCTTGGAACCACAGGGTAGTGGGCACGAGCAGTACTTC. Its translation is CASSLEPQGSGHEQYF.

Notes on this clonotype: An end of the junction does not agree with germline; a read error may underlie this. The V gene is TRBV6-1, the J gene TRBJ2-5; TRBD1 matches at 8 bases. The end of the DNA fits TRBJ2-7 better, so the J call may be wrong. The CDR3 runs 15 residues. From germline, CDR1 is MNHNS and CDR2 SASEGT. The CDR3 sequence is CAGSEAATGVSEQYF. CDR3 DNA sequence: TGTGCCGGCAGTGAAGCGGCGACAGGGGTATCCGAGCAGTACTTC.

The V call is TRBV29-1, the J call TRBJ1-1; perhaps TRBD1 as D (5 bases). This CDR3 is built from 13 residues. Between the trimmed V and J ends, which lost 6 bases and 11 bases, there was a span of 22 bases. Germline CDR1 and CDR2: SQVTM and ANQGSEA. The CDR3 DNA is TGCAGCGTAAAAGATAGGGGCCTCGTCGGGGCTTTCTTT. The encoded protein is CSVKDRGLVGAFF.

The chain carries TRBV5-1 and TRBJ2-2; maybe TRBD1 (6 bases). Deletions cut 1 base from V and 1 base from J, with 8 bases between. From germline, CDR1 is SGHRS and CDR2 YFSETQ. The length of the CDR3 is 15 residues. CDR3 sequence: CASSLTGKNTGELFF. In DNA, the CDR3 is TGCGCCAGCAGCTTGACAGGGAAGAACACCGGGGAGCTGTTTTTT.

V and J are TRBV12-3 or TRBV12-4 and TRBJ2-5; 7 nucleotides match TRBD2. V lost 5 bases, J lost 3 bases, and 18 bases stayed unmatched. The CDR3 contains 18 residues. The CDR3 is CASSPSSGTTKTEETQYF. DNA of the CDR3: TGTGCCAGCAGTCCCTCATCCGGGACTACCAAAACAGAAGAGACCCAGTACTTC.

This clonotype was detected once. CDR3: CASSRNPGTGGTEAFF. DNA for the CDR3: TGTGCCAGCAGTAGAAACCCCGGGACAGGGGGCACTGAAGCTTTCTTT. The chain combines TRBV6-5 with TRBJ1-1; 11 nucleotides agree with TRBD1. The CDR3 is 16 residues long. Germline CDR1 MNHEY, CDR2 SVGAGI. The V gene end was trimmed by 5 bases and the J gene end by 4 bases; junction bases not matched to a gene: 9.

V gene TRBV5-1 combines with J gene TRBJ2-3, with D unresolved. V was clipped by 5 bases and J by 2 bases, with 12 bases between them. There are 14 residues in the CDR3. CDR1 is SGHRS and CDR2 is YFSETQ in the germline V gene. CDR3 in amino acids: CASRRALNTDTQYF. CDR3 coding DNA: TGCGCCAGCAGAAGGGCCCTTAACACAGATACGCAGTATTTT.

This clonotype was seen only a few times. The rearrangement uses TRBV29-1 and TRBJ2-1; D remains unclear. V lost 3 bases and J lost 4, with 13 bases in between. The CDR3 runs to 14 residues. CDR1 SQVTM and CDR2 ANQGSEA come from the germline V gene. CDR3 protein: CSVELAPNYNEQFF. The DNA of the CDR3 is TGCAGCGTTGAGTTGGCACCCAATTACAATGAGCAGTTCTTC.

The gene calls are TRBV7-9 and TRBJ2-1; tentative D call: TRBD2 (6 bases). Per germline, CDR1 SEHNR and CDR2 FQNEAQ (reference sequence). The CDR3 covers 18 residues. V gave up 5 bases and J gave up 0 bases, with 20 bases separating them. CDR3 sequence: CASSPRRGLDSSYNEQFF. DNA of the CDR3: TGTGCCAGCAGCCCTAGGAGGGGCTTAGACAGCTCCTACAATGAGCAGTTCTTC.

A few counts support this clonotype. V gene TRBV7-2 combines with J gene TRBJ2-1, with TRBD2 matching 10 bases. Trimming cost V 5 bases and J 4 bases; bases outside gene matches: 5. This CDR3 has 15 amino acids. The germline V gene encodes CDR1 SGHTA and CDR2 FQGNSA. CDR3 residues: CASSPLAGVYNEQFF. CDR3 DNA sequence: TGTGCCAGCAGCCCGCTAGCGGGGGTATACAATGAGCAGTTCTTC.

This sequence joins TRBV5-1 and TRBJ1-6, with 7 bases lining up with TRBD1. This CDR3 is built from 16 residues. Germline V gene lookup returns CDR1 SGHRS and CDR2 YFSETQ. Unmatched junction bases numbered 8, after V lost 3 bases and J lost 5 bases. As DNA, the CDR3 is TGCGCCAGCAGCTCGATAGGGACAGCAAATAATTCACCCCTCCACTTT. Translated, it gives CASSSIGTANNSPLHF.

This clonotype turned up a few times. The genes are TRBV5-1 and TRBJ2-5; D is possibly TRBD1 or TRBD2 (5 bases each). V shed 3 bases and J shed 2 bases, with 8 bases lying between them. The V gene's germline CDR1 is SGHRS and CDR2 YFSETQ. This CDR3 has 13 residues. In DNA, the CDR3 is TGCGCCAGCAGCTGGGACCTTCAAGAGACCCAGTACTTC. Translating it yields CASSWDLQETQYF.

V gene TRBV9 combines with J gene TRBJ2-7; the D gene is possibly TRBD2 (6 bases). The CDR3 extends over 15 amino acids. V lost 3 bases, J lost 3 bases, and 16 bases lay in between. Germline CDR1 is SGDLS and CDR2 is YYNGEE. The CDR3 is CASSARAVADYEQYF. In DNA form, the CDR3 reads TGTGCCAGCAGCGCCCGGGCGGTAGCGGACTACGAGCAGTACTTC.

This rearrangement joins TRBV5-1 to TRBJ2-1; D is uncertain. This CDR3 has 11 residues. Germline CDR1 and CDR2: SGHRS and YFSETQ. V dropped 6 bases and J dropped 12 bases, with 13 bases sitting between them. The DNA of the CDR3 is TGCGCCAGCACGGAAGGGTTCTGGCAGTTCTTC. The encoded protein is CASTEGFWQFF.

The chain uses TRBV14 and TRBJ2-7, with no clear D. This CDR3 spans 15 amino acids. Germline V CDR1 and CDR2: SGHDN, FVKESK. V was trimmed by 0 bases and J by 9 bases, leaving 18 bases between them. The CDR3 spells CASSQERAPVDGQYF. DNA of the CDR3: TGTGCCAGCAGCCAAGAACGGGCCCCCGTTGACGGGCAGTACTTC.

The V gene is TRBV5-1, the J gene TRBJ2-3; the D is unclear. CDR3 size: 14 residues. CDR1 is SGHRS, CDR2 YFSETQ, per germline. The V end was cut by 0 bases, the J end by 5 bases, with 10 bases between. The CDR3 loop is CASSLASAGDTQYF. The CDR3 DNA reads TGCGCCAGCAGCTTGGCCAGCGCCGGAGATACGCAGTATTTT.

This clonotype is a singleton in its sample. The chain is built from TRBV20-1 and TRBJ1-5; 7 nucleotides agree with TRBD1. Germline CDR1 and CDR2: DFQATT and SNEGSKA (reference sequence). This CDR3 comprises 14 residues. The V gene end was trimmed by 5 bases and the J gene end by 1 base; junction bases not matched to a gene: 5. The CDR3 nucleotides read TGCAGTGCTTATCAGACAGGGAGCAATCAGCCCCAGCATTTT. Translated, it gives CSAYQTGSNQPQHF.

This clonotype was found once. This chain uses TRBV20-1 with TRBJ2-7; the D gene is possibly TRBD2 (7 bases). The ends were cut back, 0 bases at V and 4 bases at J, with 16 bases in the middle. CDR3 length: 15 residues. CDR1 DFQATT and CDR2 SNEGSKA come from the germline V gene (reference sequence). The CDR3 nucleotides are TGCAGTGCTAGAGAGGTGGGAGGGGGATGGTACGAGCAGTACTTC. Amino acids: CSAREVGGGWYEQYF.

This clonotype has just one count. The chain uses TRBV7-2 and TRBJ2-4, with 9 bases fitting TRBD2. The closer fit of TRBJ2-5 to the DNA end suggests the J call may be wrong. CDR1 SGHTA and CDR2 FQGNSA come from the germline V gene. The CDR3 consists of 14 residues. The CDR3 bases are TGTGCCAGCAGCTTTGCGGGAGGGCGAGAGACCCAGTACTTC. This gives the protein CASSFAGGRETQYF.

The gene calls are TRBV7-9 and TRBJ2-7; TRBD1 agrees at 12 bases. The DNA matches TRBJ2-5 better at its end, which makes the J call doubtful. This CDR3 region has 13 residues. Germline lookup yields CDR1 SEHNR and CDR2 FQNEAQ (reference sequence). CDR3 residues: CATGQGAQETQYF. DNA of the CDR3: TGTGCCACGGGACAGGGGGCGCAGGAGACCCAGTACTTC.

This clonotype was observed a few times. The chain uses TRBV6-1 and TRBJ2-6, with D tentatively TRBD1 (6 bases). Trimming shortened V by 4 bases and J by 2 bases, and 6 bases separated the two germline ends. The CDR3 loop spans 14 amino acids. Germline V gene sequence: CDR1 MNHNS, CDR2 SASEGT. The CDR3 region is CASSGGPGANVLTF. In DNA form, the CDR3 reads TGTGCCAGCAGTGGGGGGCCTGGGGCCAACGTCCTGACTTTC.

This chain connects TRBV20-1 to TRBJ1-6, with 9 bases that match TRBD1. CDR1 and CDR2 from the germline V gene are DFQATT and SNEGSKA (reference sequence). The CDR3 consists of 16 residues. Trimming removed 0 bases from V and 16 bases from J; junction bases left unmatched: 16. CDR3 sequence: CSARDPSGQGSPRLHF. CDR3 nucleotide sequence: TGCAGTGCTAGAGATCCCTCGGGACAGGGAAGCCCTCGGCTCCACTTT.